Below are 18 T cell receptor beta chains sequenced from a single sample in a study of OX40 agonist ivuxolimab in advanced cancers. The data were produced by immunoSEQ multiplex PCR, yet TCRdb's version contains in-frame clones alone and is incomplete. The sample consists of tens of thousands of clones, over 75% of them appearing once. Sequences were derived from CD4+ or CD8+ T cells sorted from blood, sampled in a trial of the OX40 agonist ivuxolimab. These receptors all come from an adult with an advanced solid tumor such as melanoma, head and neck, liver or kidney cancer.

J is TRBJ1-5 and V is TRBV19; D unresolved. V dropped 3 bases and J dropped 3 bases, with 9 bases sitting between them. The CDR3 loop spans 14 amino acids. Germline CDR1 is LNHDA and CDR2 is SQIVND (reference sequence). CDR3 residues: CASSIGGYNQPQHF. The CDR3, as DNA: TGTGCCAGTAGTATTGGAGGATACAATCAGCCCCAGCATTTT.

Here the CDR3 DNA reads TGTGCCAGCAGTCCGGACAGGGGTTCGGTCACTGAAGCTTTCTTT. Amino acids: CASSPDRGSVTEAFF. The V call is TRBV6-1, the J call TRBJ1-1; 9 positions agree with TRBD1. The length of the CDR3 is 15 residues. Germline values: CDR1 MNHNS, CDR2 SASEGT. V gave up 5 bases and J gave up 4 bases; unmatched junction bases: 8.

The sample holds one count of this clone. This chain joins TRBV7-2 and TRBJ1-4; no clear D. Germline CDR1 reads SGHTA; CDR2 reads FQGNSA. The CDR3 sequence is 15 residues long. V was trimmed by 4 bases and J by 7 bases, leaving 16 bases between them. DNA for the CDR3: TGTGCCAGCAGCTGGTCCTCGGGTGAAGGTGAAAAACTGTTTTTT. This translates into CASSWSSGEGEKLFF.

V and J are TRBV7-9 and TRBJ1-3; D is uncertain. Germline V gene data show CDR1 as SEHNR and CDR2 as FQNEAQ (reference sequence). Trimming shortened V by 5 bases and J by 0 bases, and 11 bases separated the two germline ends. The CDR3 spans 15 residues. CDR3 residues: CASSEISFSGNTIYF. The CDR3 coding sequence is TGTGCCAGCAGCGAGATCAGTTTCTCTGGAAACACCATATATTTT.

V and J are TRBV5-3 and TRBJ1-2, with D possibly matching TRBD1 (6 bases). TRBV5-3 is filed as an ORF, its function uncertain. The CDR3 runs to 13 residues. The germline V and J ends were trimmed by 8 bases and 5 bases, with 16 bases remaining between them. The CDR3 nucleotides are TGTGCCAGCAGCCTACGGACAGAGTATGGCTACACCTTC. Amino acid sequence: CASSLRTEYGYTF.

The chain combines TRBV11-3 with TRBJ2-2, with unresolved D. Trimming cost V 2 bases and J 0 bases, with 16 bases left between them. The CDR3 is 18 residues long. Germline V gene sequence: CDR1 SGHNT, CDR2 YENEEA. The CDR3 loop is CASSLSLGFDPNTGELFF. The CDR3 DNA follows: TGTGCCAGCAGCTTATCATTAGGCTTTGACCCGAACACCGGGGAGCTGTTTTTT. The complete variable domain, with remaining parts taken from reference TRBV11-3 and TRBJ2-2, reads EAGVVQSPRYKIIEKKQPVAFWCNPISGHNTLYWYLQNLGQGPELLIRYENEEAVDDSQLPKDRFSAERLKGVDSTLKIQPAELGDSAVYLCASSLSLGFDPNTGELFFGEGSRLTVL.

J is TRBJ1-3 and V is TRBV4-3, with D uncertain. The ends were cut back, 1 base at V and 0 bases at J, with 10 bases in the middle. Looked up from germline, CDR1 is LGHNA and CDR2 is YSLEER. The CDR3 loop spans 16 amino acids. The DNA of the CDR3 is TGCGCCAGCAGCCAAGGACGCGGGCGCTCTGGAAACACCATATATTTT. Translating gives CASSQGRGRSGNTIYF.

The chain recombines TRBV2 with TRBJ2-3; no clear D gene. V lost 2 bases and J 7 bases, leaving 10 bases between the germline ends. From germline, CDR1 is SNHLY and CDR2 FYNNEI. The CDR3 length is 13 residues. The CDR3 region is CASSEPPGNTQYF. Written as DNA, the CDR3 is TGTGCCAGCAGTGAACCCCCGGGTAATACGCAGTATTTT.

The chain is built from TRBV6-6 and TRBJ1-2; 9 bases map to TRBD1. The CDR3 runs to 14 residues. Trimming cost V 6 bases and J 4 bases; bases outside gene matches: 6. The V gene's germline CDR1 is MNHNY and CDR2 SVGAGI (reference sequence). The CDR3, as DNA: TGTGCCAGCAGGTCACAGGGGGCATTCTATGGCTACACCTTC. Residues: CASRSQGAFYGYTF.

The gene calls are TRBV30 and TRBJ2-7, with TRBD1 matching over 7 bases. V shed 4 bases and J 3 bases; nucleotides not matched to a gene: 9. The CDR3 has 14 residues. Germline CDR1 is GTSNPN and CDR2 is SVGIG (reference sequence). The CDR3 protein is CAWIPFRGSYEQYF. The CDR3 region has the DNA TGTGCCTGGATCCCGTTCAGGGGGAGCTACGAGCAGTACTTC. Looking up the rest from reference TRBV30 and TRBJ2-7 gives the full variable domain: SQTIHQWPATLVQPVGSPLSLECTVEGTSNPNLYWYRQAAGRGLQLLFYSVGIGQISSEVPQNLSASRPQDRQFILSSKKLLLSDSGFYLCAWIPFRGSYEQYFGPGTRLTVT.

V is TRBV27 and J is TRBJ2-1; 7 bases match TRBD2. Germline CDR1 MNHEY, CDR2 SMNVEV (reference sequence). V dropped 3 bases and J dropped 12; count of bases not matched to a gene: 2. The CDR3 length is 11 residues. CDR3 DNA sequence: TGTGCCAGCAGTTTGGGACTAAGGCAGTTCTTC. Protein: CASSLGLRQFF.

The chain joins TRBV19 to TRBJ2-5, with 12 bases matching TRBD1. The CDR3 runs 15 residues. With V trimmed by 4 bases and J by 5 bases, 5 bases remained unmatched. Per the germline V gene, CDR1 is LNHDA and CDR2 is SQIVND (reference sequence). The CDR3 here is CASSRRDRGRETQYF. In DNA, the CDR3 is TGTGCCAGTAGTAGGCGGGACAGGGGGCGCGAGACCCAGTACTTC. The full variable domain, rest sourced from reference TRBV19 and TRBJ2-5, is DGGITQSPKYLFRKEGQNVTLSCEQNLNHDAMYWYRQDPGQGLRLIYYSQIVNDFQKGDIAEGYSVSREKKESFPLTVTSAQKNPTAFYLCASSRRDRGRETQYFGPGTRLLVL.

CDR3 residues: CASRPNPGQGGDEQFF. The CDR3 coding sequence is TGTGCCAGCCGTCCCAACCCGGGACAGGGTGGCGATGAGCAGTTCTTC. The V and J genes are TRBV19 and TRBJ2-1, with 9 bases matching TRBD1. Germline CDR1 reads LNHDA; CDR2 reads SQIVND (reference sequence). The CDR3 runs 16 residues. Trimming cost V 9 bases and J 8 bases; bases outside gene matches: 17. Full variable domain (rest looked up from reference TRBV19 and TRBJ2-1): DGGITQSPKYLFRKEGQNVTLSCEQNLNHDAMYWYRQDPGQGLRLIYYSQIVNDFQKGDIAEGYSVSREKKESFPLTVTSAQKNPTAFYLCASRPNPGQGGDEQFFGPGTRLTVL.

The chain couples TRBV2 to TRBJ1-6, with D perhaps TRBD1 (6 bases). The V gene lost 6 bases and the J gene lost 5 bases, with 11 bases spanning the gap. Germline CDR1 SNHLY, CDR2 FYNNEI. The CDR3 has 14 residues. The CDR3 here is CASRAGENNSPLHF. The CDR3 bases are TGTGCCAGCAGGGCAGGGGAAAATAATTCACCCCTCCACTTT.

This clone was seen a handful of times. The chain links TRBV16 to TRBJ1-2; D is ambiguous. This CDR3 spans 13 amino acids. Germline CDR1 and CDR2: KGHSY and FQNENV. Trimming removed 2 bases at V and 0 bases at J, with 4 bases between. The CDR3 is CASSQLPNYGYTF. The CDR3 bases are TGTGCCAGCAGCCAACTCCCTAACTATGGCTACACCTTC. Complete variable domain (other parts from reference TRBV16 and TRBJ1-2): GEEVAQTPKHLVRGEGQKAKLYCAPIKGHSYVFWYQQVLKNEFKFLISFQNENVFDETGMPKERFSAKCLPNSPCSLEIQATKLEDSAVYFCASSQLPNYGYTFGSGTRLTVV.

The J gene is TRBJ1-3, the V gene TRBV14; no definite D call. The CDR3 totals 16 residues. V gave up 5 bases and J gave up 3 bases, with 17 bases separating them. Germline V gene lookup returns CDR1 SGHDN and CDR2 FVKESK. DNA of the CDR3: TGTGCCAGCAGCGACGACCCCCGGAAAGGTGGAAACACCATATATTTT. Translation: CASSDDPRKGGNTIYF.

J is TRBJ2-7 and V is TRBV6-1; 8 bases are shared with TRBD1. After removal of 4 bases from V and 5 bases from J, the junction contained 13 bases not matched to a gene. Germline lookup yields CDR1 MNHNS and CDR2 SASEGT. There are 16 residues in the CDR3. The chain's CDR3 is CASSVGFWTGIDEQYF. CDR3 nucleotides: TGTGCCAGCAGTGTAGGGTTTTGGACAGGGATTGACGAGCAGTACTTC.

The J gene is TRBJ2-1, the V gene TRBV7-3; 7 bases are shared with TRBD2. V was pared by 1 base and J by 7 bases, with 7 bases of the junction left unmatched. Germline CDR1 and CDR2: SGHTA and FQGTGA. This CDR3 has 15 amino acids. The CDR3 coding sequence is TGTGCCAGCAGCTTAAACAGCGGGGACCTAAATGAGCAGTTCTTC. Translating gives CASSLNSGDLNEQFF.